These T cell receptor beta chains were read from a single sample in a study of regulatory T cells in long-lasting Graves disease. TCRdb used MiXCR to reprocess the multiplex PCR reads, holding one entry per CDR3 protein. The sample has roughly 610,000 distinct CDR3 sequences, around 15% seen once. These data also featured in a second study, about T cells in Graves' hyperthyroidism and ophthalmopathy.

Specimen: peripheral blood mononuclear cells (PBMCs), collected at new diagnosis, from a patient treated with antithyroid drugs. The source is a man in his late teens or twenties with Graves disease. The CDR3 runs from the conserved cysteine through the conserved F or W. A D gene is named only where the DNA matches it firmly. Clone size is not always given. Where it is, it says once, few, many or a class for expanded clones.

J,size,V,D,CDR3,DNA
TRBJ2-4,many,TRBV2,NA,CASSGDPQNIQYF,TGTGCCAGCAGCGGGGACCCACAAAACATTCAGTACTTC
TRBJ2-5,NA,TRBV12-5,NA,CASGFSSGETQYF,TGTGCTAGTGGTTTTAGTTCAGGAGAGACCCAGTACTTC
TRBJ2-7,many,TRBV28,TRBD1,CASRAGTGWYEQYF,TGTGCCAGCAGAGCCGGGACAGGGTGGTACGAGCAGTACTTC
TRBJ1-2,many,TRBV12-3/TRBV12-4,NA,CASRSSSGASNYGYTF,TGTGCCAGCAGATCGTCATCGGGGGCCTCGAACTATGGCTACACCTTC
TRBJ2-2,few,TRBV18,NA,CASSDAGGSNTGELFF,TGTGCCAGCTCGGACGCTGGGGGCTCGAACACCGGGGAGCTGTTTTTT
TRBJ2-1,few,TRBV18,TRBD1,CASSQGQGHNEQFF,TGTGCCAGCTCACAAGGACAGGGCCACAATGAGCAGTTCTTC
TRBJ2-2,NA,TRBV4-1,TRBD2,CASSQTGGLDTGELFF,TGCGCCAGCAGCCAAACGGGAGGGTTGGACACCGGGGAGCTGTTTTTT
TRBJ2-5,few,TRBV5-4,TRBD1,CASSQTTGGGETQYF,TGTGCCAGCAGCCAGACGACAGGGGGAGGCGAGACCCAGTACTTC
TRBJ2-5,NA,TRBV4-1,NA,CASSQDRRRVETQYF,TGCGCCAGCAGCCAAGATCGGAGGCGGGTAGAGACCCAGTACTTC
TRBJ2-3,NA,TRBV9,NA,CASTQGPSYYHTQYF,TGTGCCAGCACCCAGGGACCCTCATATTACCATACGCAGTATTTT
TRBJ2-7,few,TRBV20-1,NA,CSAFRPTTYEQYF,TGCAGTGCTTTTAGGCCAACCACCTACGAGCAGTACTTC
TRBJ2-6,few,TRBV19,TRBD1,CASSLRQGRSGANVLTF,TGTGCCAGTAGTCTACGACAGGGGAGGTCTGGGGCCAACGTCCTGACTTTC
TRBJ1-2,many,TRBV5-8,TRBD1,CASSTRLGQGGHGYTF,TGTGCCAGCAGCACTCGACTGGGACAGGGAGGCCATGGCTACACCTTC
TRBJ2-1,few,TRBV5-1,TRBD2,CASSPLAGGHNEQFF,TGCGCCAGCAGCCCCCTAGCGGGGGGACACAATGAGCAGTTCTTC
TRBJ2-5,many,TRBV20-1,NA,CSARRALETQYF,TGCAGTGCGCGGAGGGCATTAGAGACCCAGTACTTC
TRBJ1-1,NA,TRBV19,NA,CAAGSRYTEAFF,TGTGCCGCGGGGTCCCGATACACTGAAGCTTTCTTT
TRBJ2-1,NA,TRBV6-1,NA,CASGLFNNEQFF,TGTGCCAGCGGACTCTTCAACAATGAGCAGTTCTTC
TRBJ2-5,few,TRBV7-9,TRBD2,CASSLYPLTSGRASALMGETQYF,TGTGCCAGCAGCTTATATCCGCTGACTAGCGGGAGGGCTTCTGCGTTAATGGGGGAGACCCAGTACTTC
TRBJ2-2,many,TRBV10-3,NA,CAISEGTGNRGTGELFF,TGTGCCATCAGTGAGGGGACGGGAAACCGTGGCACCGGGGAGCTGTTTTTT
TRBJ2-7,NA,TRBV14,TRBD2,CASSQRGGSYYEQYF,TGTGCCAGCAGCCAAAGGGGAGGGTCTTATTACGAGCAGTACTTC
TRBJ1-2,NA,TRBV9,NA,CASSVAEAGVQGYTF,TGTGCCAGCAGCGTAGCCGAGGCAGGGGTTCAAGGCTACACCTTC
TRBJ2-3,few,TRBV7-8,NA,CASSPLVGGGRLDTQYF,TGTGCCAGCAGCCCTCTAGTTGGTGGGGGGCGCCTGGATACGCAGTATTTT
TRBJ2-5,many,TRBV20-1,TRBD2,CSALGLAGDQETQYF,TGCAGTGCTCTCGGACTAGCGGGGGATCAAGAGACCCAGTACTTC
TRBJ1-5,NA,TRBV7-2,NA,CASSLRGGGTYPQHF,TGTGCCAGCAGCCTCCGGGGTGGGGGAACATATCCCCAGCATTTT
TRBJ1-5,many,TRBV7-2,NA,CASSQQAGANQPQHF,TGTGCCAGCAGCCAACAAGCGGGAGCCAATCAGCCCCAGCATTTT
TRBJ2-3,many,TRBV7-9,NA,CASSPVSSADTQYF,TGTGCCAGCAGCCCCGTGAGCAGTGCAGATACGCAGTATTTT
TRBJ2-1,NA,TRBV28,NA,CASSLSVGLRNEQFF,TGTGCCAGCAGTTTATCGGTGGGACTTCGGAATGAGCAGTTCTTC
TRBJ2-7,NA,TRBV4-1,NA,CASSQAPQDPYEQYF,TGCGCCAGCAGCCAAGCCCCACAGGACCCCTACGAGCAGTACTTC
TRBJ2-7,NA,TRBV19,TRBD1,CASSITGGNFHEQYF,TGTGCCAGTAGTATAACAGGGGGCAACTTCCACGAGCAGTACTTC
TRBJ1-6,few,TRBV6-5,NA,CASSYRDGLNSPLHF,TGTGCCAGCAGTTACCGGGACGGCCTTAATTCACCCCTCCACTTT
TRBJ2-7,few,TRBV6-1,TRBD2,CASSEGASGAYEQYF,TGTGCCAGCAGTGAAGGGGCTAGCGGGGCCTACGAGCAGTACTTC
TRBJ1-1,NA,TRBV6-1,NA,CASSGRASRAEAFF,TGTGCCAGCAGCGGAAGGGCCTCGAGGGCTGAAGCTTTCTTT
TRBJ1-1,many,TRBV2,TRBD1,CASIGQEQAFF,TGTGCCAGCATCGGACAGGAACAAGCTTTCTTT
TRBJ2-7,many,TRBV28,TRBD2,CASSPRTSFFPYEQYF,TGTGCCAGCAGCCCCAGGACTAGCTTTTTCCCCTACGAGCAGTACTTC
TRBJ2-2,NA,TRBV5-1,NA,CASSLVGIATGELFF,TGCGCCAGCAGCTTGGTGGGAATTGCCACCGGGGAGCTGTTTTTT
TRBJ2-2,few,TRBV20-1,NA,CSARDSTSPEELFF,TGCAGTGCTAGAGATTCCACCTCACCGGAGGAGCTGTTTTTT
TRBJ2-7,few,TRBV20-1,NA,CSPKEGRGYEQYF,TGCAGCCCTAAAGAGGGCAGGGGCTACGAGCAGTACTTC
TRBJ1-1,few,TRBV9,NA,CASSSGHFGEAFF,TGTGCCAGCAGCTCGGGCCATTTCGGTGAGGCTTTCTTT
TRBJ2-2,few,TRBV20-1,TRBD1,CSAPRQGASGELFF,TGCAGTGCTCCCCGGCAGGGGGCGTCCGGGGAGCTGTTTTTT
TRBJ2-2,many,TRBV2,NA,CASVRTGELFF,TGTGCCAGCGTTCGAACCGGGGAGCTGTTTTTT
TRBJ1-5,NA,TRBV3-1,NA,CASSKGPRSNQPQHF,TGTGCCAGCAGCAAGGGACCGCGTAGCAATCAGCCCCAGCATTTT
TRBJ2-7,many,TRBV20-1,TRBD1,CSARTTGTASSYEQYF,TGCAGTGCTAGAACCACCGGGACAGCGAGCTCCTACGAGCAGTACTTC
TRBJ2-1,few,TRBV29-1,TRBD2,CSAPRPAGASYNEQFF,TGCAGCGCCCCCCGTCCAGCGGGAGCCTCCTACAATGAGCAGTTCTTC
TRBJ2-5,many,TRBV12-3/TRBV12-4,TRBD2,CASSHKGAGGPLETQYF,TGTGCCAGCAGCCATAAGGGTGCGGGAGGGCCATTGGAGACCCAGTACTTC
TRBJ2-5,many,TRBV12-3/TRBV12-4,NA,CASSSSGGAGLETQYF,TGTGCCAGCAGTTCGAGTGGAGGAGCAGGCCTTGAGACCCAGTACTTC
TRBJ2-3,NA,TRBV12-3/TRBV12-4,TRBD2,CASSPKLAGDNTDTQYF,TGTGCCAGCAGTCCAAAACTAGCGGGGGACAACACAGATACGCAGTATTTT
TRBJ2-6,few,TRBV24-1,NA,CATSDSLAGANVLTF,TGTGCCACCAGTGATTCCCTGGCCGGGGCCAACGTCCTGACTTTC
TRBJ1-2,many,TRBV27,NA,CASSLGGRDLNYGYTF,TGTGCCAGCAGTTTAGGGGGACGGGACCTTAACTATGGCTACACCTTC
TRBJ1-5,NA,TRBV20-1,NA,CSARDTTETHF,TGCAGTGCTAGAGATACAACCGAAACCCATTTT
TRBJ2-3,few,TRBV7-6,TRBD2,CASSLALAGGPTADTQYF,TGTGCCAGCAGCTTAGCGCTAGCGGGAGGGCCAACCGCAGATACGCAGTATTTT
TRBJ1-6,NA,TRBV20-1,NA,CSARGGQGGSPLHF,TGCAGTGCTAGAGGGGGGCAGGGAGGCTCACCCCTCCACTTT
TRBJ2-1,many,TRBV20-1,NA,CSVSVDEQFF,TGCAGTGTTTCCGTTGATGAGCAGTTCTTC
TRBJ1-2,NA,TRBV30,NA,CAWSVMERGGGYTF,TGTGCCTGGAGTGTAATGGAGAGGGGAGGGGGCTACACCTTC